A selection of T cell receptor beta chains follows, all from one sample in a study of T cells after posttransplantation cyclophosphamide. Here immunoSEQ multiplex PCR was the method, and the copy in TCRdb shows in-frame clones only, minus some. Singletons are absent from the sample, which has some 5,500 clones. The sequencing used PBMCs, collected after allogeneic stem cell transplant with posttransplant cyclophosphamide. These receptors originate from a male patient between 60 and 69 years old who received an allogeneic stem cell transplant from a related donor, was CMV-positive, and had no GVHD. Part of the T cell pool may stem from the graft donor. Each CDR3 is given with its conserved first and last residue. Fields, in order: clone size, D gene, J gene, V gene, CDR3 protein, CDR3 DNA. A D gene is named only where the DNA matches it firmly. The size entry is marked missing in some rows and otherwise reads once, few, many or a size class.

. . TRBJ2-5 TRBV30 CAWREGETQYF TGTGCCTGGAGGGAGGGGGAGACCCAGTACTTC
. TRBD2 TRBJ2-7 TRBV7-2 CASRRDYGYEQYF TGTGCCAGCAGACGGGACTACGGTTACGAGCAGTACTTC
. . TRBJ1-4 TRBV4-3 CASSQDWIGGTPLREKLFF TGCGCCAGCAGCCAAGATTGGATCGGGGGTACCCCCCTTAGGGAAAAACTGTTTTTT
few TRBD2 TRBJ2-7 TRBV7-3 CASSLASSGVHEQYF TGTGCCAGCAGCTTAGCGAGCAGCGGGGTCCACGAGCAGTACTTC
many . TRBJ1-4 TRBV18 CASSPTARGEKLFF TGTGCCAGCTCACCTACGGCCCGGGGGGAAAAACTGTTTTTT
few . TRBJ2-5 TRBV18 CASSPAKKGQNQETQYF TGTGCCAGCTCACCCGCAAAGAAAGGACAGAATCAAGAGACCCAGTACTTC
many TRBD1 TRBJ2-7 TRBV7-6 CASSLGGQSYEQYF TGTGCCAGCAGCTTAGGGGGACAGTCCTACGAGCAGTACTTC
many . TRBJ1-1 TRBV10-3 CAISESFRGGDTEAFF TGTGCCATCAGTGAGTCGTTTAGGGGAGGGGACACTGAAGCTTTCTTT
many TRBD1 TRBJ1-2 TRBV27 CASSPRPTGNPYGYTF TGTGCCAGCAGTCCCCGCCCGACAGGGAATCCCTATGGCTACACCTTC
. TRBD1 TRBJ1-2 TRBV7-2 CASSPRETGGLLSYGYTF TGTGCCAGCAGCCCCCGGGAAACAGGGGGACTTCTTTCCTATGGCTACACCTTC
many TRBD1 TRBJ2-1 TRBV30 CAWNLGQSYNEQFF TGTGCCTGGAACCTGGGACAGTCTTACAATGAGCAGTTCTTC
many TRBD1 TRBJ2-5 TRBV6-6 CASSYPQLTGATQYF TGTGCCAGCAGTTACCCGCAATTAACAGGGGCGACCCAGTACTTC
. TRBD1 TRBJ2-7 TRBV28 CAGSSGGASVHEQYF TGTGCCGGTTCATCAGGGGGCGCATCCGTCCACGAGCAGTACTTC
many . TRBJ2-5 TRBV7-9 CASSPAGFKETQYF TGTGCCAGCAGCCCCGCGGGGTTTAAAGAGACCCAGTACTTC
many . TRBJ1-1 TRBV27 CASSLNAGYGAFF TGTGCCAGCAGTTTAAACGCAGGGTATGGTGCTTTCTTT
many . TRBJ1-3 TRBV5-1 CASSLEAFGNTIYF TGCGCCAGCAGCTTGGAAGCCTTTGGAAACACCATATATTTT
medium-sized . TRBJ2-1 TRBV7-9 CASSPVFGTPSNEQFF TGTGCCAGCAGCCCCGTTTTCGGGACTCCGAGCAATGAGCAGTTCTTC
. TRBD1 TRBJ1-6 TRBV7-9 CASSLGQGFYNSPPHF TGTGCCAGCAGCTTGGGACAGGGTTTCTATAATTCACCCCCCCACTTT
many . TRBJ2-1 TRBV2 CASIPQVYNEQFF TGTGCCAGCATCCCCCAGGTCTACAATGAGCAGTTCTTC
many TRBD2 TRBJ2-5 TRBV5-4 CASSRGLAKETQYF TGTGCCAGCAGTAGGGGACTAGCGAAAGAGACCCAGTACTTC
many . TRBJ1-2 TRBV6-5 CASSYSPPGIYGYTF TGTGCCAGCAGTTATTCCCCCCCGGGGATCTATGGCTACACCTTC
. TRBD1 TRBJ2-1 TRBV28 CASSLTGGLYNEQFF TGTGCCAGCAGTTTAACAGGGGGCTTATACAATGAGCAGTTCTTC
few . TRBJ2-7 TRBV11-2 CASSLDTGSYEQYF TGTGCCAGCAGCTTAGACACAGGCTCCTACGAGCAGTACTTC
many TRBD2 TRBJ2-1 TRBV15 CATSIGLAGTSSYNEQFF TGTGCCACCAGCATTGGACTAGCGGGGACTAGCTCCTACAATGAGCAGTTCTTC
few . TRBJ2-3 TRBV6-1 CASRVASSTDTQYF TGTGCCAGCAGAGTGGCATCTAGCACAGATACGCAGTATTTT
. TRBD1 TRBJ2-6 TRBV18 CASPKTGETGGANVLTF TGTGCCAGCCCGAAGACAGGGGAGACGGGAGGGGCCAACGTCCTGACTTTC
many TRBD2 TRBJ2-7 TRBV10-3 CAISEGREKEQYF TGTGCCATCAGTGAGGGGAGGGAAAAGGAGCAGTACTTC
. . TRBJ2-2 TRBV28 CASSLPAGNTGELFF TGTGCCAGCAGTTTACCGGCAGGTAACACCGGGGAGCTGTTTTTT
many TRBD1 TRBJ1-5 TRBV28 CASSPRDRFNQPQHF TGTGCCAGCAGCCCCAGGGACAGGTTCAATCAGCCCCAGCATTTT
. TRBD2 TRBJ2-1 TRBV5-1 CASSLRSGGENEQFF TGCGCCAGCAGCTTGAGGAGCGGGGGGGAGAATGAGCAGTTCTTC
. . TRBJ2-3 TRBV7-2 CASSFGRTPQYF TGTGCCAGCAGCTTCGGTCGAACCCCGCAGTATTTT
many TRBD1 TRBJ2-7 TRBV7-9 CASSPGQGMGSYEQYF TGTGCCAGCAGCCCAGGACAGGGTATGGGCTCCTACGAGCAGTACTTC
. . TRBJ1-1 TRBV7-8 CASSPRAGALNTEAFF TGTGCCAGCAGCCCCCGGGCAGGGGCTTTGAACACTGAAGCTTTCTTT
many TRBD1 TRBJ1-1 TRBV4-3 CASSQGQGGMNTEAFF TGCGCCAGCAGCCAGGGACAGGGGGGAATGAACACTGAAGCTTTCTTT
many TRBD1 TRBJ2-2 TRBV11-2 CASSQDRANTGELFF TGTGCCAGCAGCCAGGACAGGGCGAACACCGGGGAGCTGTTTTTT
many . TRBJ1-3 TRBV2 CASRPDRGGSGNTIYF TGTGCCAGCAGGCCGGACAGAGGAGGCTCTGGAAACACCATATATTTT
many . TRBJ2-7 TRBV6-6 CASSYGGLNPYEQYF TGTGCCAGCAGTTACGGGGGCCTCAACCCTTACGAGCAGTACTTC
medium-sized . TRBJ1-4 TRBV19 CASSIGPGSSNEKLFF TGTGCCAGTAGTATTGGACCAGGGTCTAGTAATGAAAAACTGTTTTTT
many . TRBJ2-2 TRBV21-1 CASSSPQGDGNGELFF TGTGCCAGCAGCAGCCCACAGGGGGACGGGAACGGGGAGCTGTTTTTT